This T cell receptor beta chain was identified during a study of T cell changes during pregnancy in multiple sclerosis. Trimming left V 2 bases short and J 0 bases short, with 15 bases between. The CDR3 runs 17 residues. Germline-derived CDR1 and CDR2 are SGHNT and YYREEE (reference sequence). Some clones are missing from TCRdb's copy, which holds only in-frame ones; the method was immunoSEQ multiplex PCR. The sample consists of nearly 70,000 clones, 92% of them appearing once. Specimen: peripheral blood, collected in the second trimester of pregnancy. This sequence joins TRBV5-4 and TRBJ2-1, with D possibly matching TRBD2 (5 bases). The TCR comes from a female donor in good health, enrolled as a control in a pregnancy study. The CDR3 DNA follows: TGTGCCAGCAGCTTCGCGGGTCTTTTAAGCTCCTACAATGAGCAGTTCTTC. Encoded protein: CASSFAGLLSSYNEQFF.